This T cell receptor (beta chain) was sequenced for a study of control samples from healthy donors and cancer patients. Libraries were prepared by immunoSEQ multiplex PCR; TCRdb keeps only in-frame clonotypes and omits some of them. The data hold under 85,000 clones, with roughly 92% observed a single time. V was cut by 1 base and J by 2 bases, with 18 bases left in between. The CDR3 extends over 17 amino acids. Germline V gene data show CDR1 as SGHAT and CDR2 as FQNNGV. The chain employs TRBV11-2 and TRBJ2-7; TRBD1 is a possible D gene (5 bases). The sequenced sample consisted of blood. This receptor was identified in a woman in her thirties or forties in good health. The CDR3 protein is CASSLAYRIEVTYEQYF. The CDR3 nucleotides read TGTGCCAGCAGCTTAGCCTACAGGATAGAAGTAACCTACGAGCAGTACTTC.